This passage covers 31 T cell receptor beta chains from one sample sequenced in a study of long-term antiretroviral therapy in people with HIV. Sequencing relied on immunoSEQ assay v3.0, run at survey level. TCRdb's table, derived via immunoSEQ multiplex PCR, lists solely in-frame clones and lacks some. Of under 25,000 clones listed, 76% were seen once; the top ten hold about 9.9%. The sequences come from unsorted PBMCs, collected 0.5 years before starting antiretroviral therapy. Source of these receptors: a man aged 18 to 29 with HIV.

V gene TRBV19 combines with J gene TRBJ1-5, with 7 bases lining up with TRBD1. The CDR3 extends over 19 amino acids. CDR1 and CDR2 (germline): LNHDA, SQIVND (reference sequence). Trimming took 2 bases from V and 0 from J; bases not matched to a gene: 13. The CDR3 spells CASSITPGQATYSNQPQHF. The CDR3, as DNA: TGTGCCAGTAGTATAACCCCTGGACAGGCGACTTATAGCAATCAGCCCCAGCATTTT. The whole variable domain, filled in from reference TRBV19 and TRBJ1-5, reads DGGITQSPKYLFRKEGQNVTLSCEQNLNHDAMYWYRQDPGQGLRLIYYSQIVNDFQKGDIAEGYSVSREKKESFPLTVTSAQKNPTAFYLCASSITPGQATYSNQPQHFGDGTRLSIL.

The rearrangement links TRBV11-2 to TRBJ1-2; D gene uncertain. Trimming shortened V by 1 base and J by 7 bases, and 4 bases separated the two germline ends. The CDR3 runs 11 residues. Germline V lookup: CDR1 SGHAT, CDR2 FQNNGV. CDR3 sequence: CASSLGGGYTF. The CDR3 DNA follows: TGTGCCAGCAGCTTAGGGGGTGGCTACACCTTC.

CDR3 in DNA: TGTGCCAGCAGTGACCGACAGGGTACCCCCTACGAGCAGTACTTC. Translating gives CASSDRQGTPYEQYF. The rearrangement uses TRBV6-1 and TRBJ2-7; TRBD1 matches at 7 bases. The length of the CDR3 is 15 residues. Germline lookup yields CDR1 MNHNS and CDR2 SASEGT. Trimming took 3 bases from V and 2 from J; bases not matched to a gene: 7.

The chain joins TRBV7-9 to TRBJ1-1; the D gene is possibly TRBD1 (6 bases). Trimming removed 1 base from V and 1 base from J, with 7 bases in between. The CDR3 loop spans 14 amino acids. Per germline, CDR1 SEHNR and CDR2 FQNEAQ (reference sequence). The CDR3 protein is CASSLEGGNTEAFF. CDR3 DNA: TGTGCCAGCAGCTTAGAAGGGGGGAACACTGAAGCTTTCTTT.

The CDR3 sequence is CASSLEGGINEKLFF. CDR3 coding DNA: TGTGCCAGCAGCTTAGAAGGGGGAATTAATGAAAAACTGTTTTTT. V is TRBV7-2 and J is TRBJ1-4, with a weak D call TRBD1 (6 bases). V was clipped by 1 base and J by 4 bases, with 10 bases between them. Germline V gene sequence: CDR1 SGHTA, CDR2 FQGNSA. The CDR3 sequence is 15 residues long.

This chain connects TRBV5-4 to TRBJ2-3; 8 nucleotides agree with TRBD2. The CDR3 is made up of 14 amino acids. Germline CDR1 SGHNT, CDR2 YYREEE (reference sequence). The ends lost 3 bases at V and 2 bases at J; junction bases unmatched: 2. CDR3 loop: CASSSLADTDTQYF. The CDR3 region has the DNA TGTGCCAGCAGCTCACTAGCGGACACAGATACGCAGTATTTT.

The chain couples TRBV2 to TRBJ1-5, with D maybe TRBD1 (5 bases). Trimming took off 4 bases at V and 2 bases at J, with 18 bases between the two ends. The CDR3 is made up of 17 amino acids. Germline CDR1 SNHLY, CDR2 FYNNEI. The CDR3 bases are TGTGCCAGCAGTGTGACAGCAGCGGGCGCGGGCAATCAGCCCCAGCATTTT. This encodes CASSVTAAGAGNQPQHF.

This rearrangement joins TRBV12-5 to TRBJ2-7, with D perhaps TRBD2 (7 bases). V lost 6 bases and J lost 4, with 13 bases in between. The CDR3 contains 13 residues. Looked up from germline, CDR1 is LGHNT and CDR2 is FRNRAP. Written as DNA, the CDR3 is TGTGCTAGTGGGGGGGGGCTGAATTACGAGCAGTACTTC. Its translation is CASGGGLNYEQYF. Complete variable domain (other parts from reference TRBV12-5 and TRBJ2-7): DARVTQTPRHKVTEMGQEVTMRCQPILGHNTVFWYRQTMMQGLELLAYFRNRAPLDDSGMPKDRFSAEMPDATLATLKIQPSEPRDSAVYFCASGGGLNYEQYFGPGTRLTVT.

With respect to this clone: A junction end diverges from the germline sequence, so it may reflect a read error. The CDR3: CASSLAAARGDEQYF. The CDR3, as DNA: TGTGCTAGCAGCTTAGCGGCGGCAAGAGGGGACGAGCAGTACTTC. V is TRBV7-7 and J is TRBJ2-7, with a weak D call TRBD2 (6 bases). The CDR3 has 15 residues. CDR1 SSHAT and CDR2 FNYEAQ come from the germline V gene (reference sequence).

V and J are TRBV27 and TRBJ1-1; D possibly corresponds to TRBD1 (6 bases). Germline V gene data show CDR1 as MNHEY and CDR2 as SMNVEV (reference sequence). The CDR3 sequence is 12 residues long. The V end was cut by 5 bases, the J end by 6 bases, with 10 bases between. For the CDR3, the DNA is TGTGCCAGCAGTCCGGGGACACCTGAAGCTTTCTTT. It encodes CASSPGTPEAFF.

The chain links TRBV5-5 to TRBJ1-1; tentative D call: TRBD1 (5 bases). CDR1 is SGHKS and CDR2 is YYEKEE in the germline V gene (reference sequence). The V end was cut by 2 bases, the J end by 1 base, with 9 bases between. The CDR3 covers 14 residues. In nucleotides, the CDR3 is TGTGCCAGCAGCTTAGGGGCGCCGAACACTGAAGCTTTCTTT. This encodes CASSLGAPNTEAFF.

CDR3 loop: CASSRDRIATNEKLFF. The CDR3 coding sequence is TGTGCCAGCAGCCGGGACAGAATAGCAACTAATGAAAAACTGTTTTTT. The chain carries TRBV27 and TRBJ1-4; the match to TRBD1 covers 7 bases. The CDR3 has 16 residues. The V gene end was trimmed by 6 bases and the J gene end by 0 bases; junction bases not matched to a gene: 7. CDR1 is MNHEY and CDR2 is SMNVEV in the germline V gene (reference sequence).

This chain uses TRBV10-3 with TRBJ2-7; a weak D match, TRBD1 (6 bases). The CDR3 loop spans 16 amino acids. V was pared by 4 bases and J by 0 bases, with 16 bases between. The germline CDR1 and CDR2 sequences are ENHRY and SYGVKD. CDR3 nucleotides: TGTGCCATCAGTGGCAGTCAGGGGCTGAACTCCTACGAGCAGTACTTC. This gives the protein CAISGSQGLNSYEQYF.

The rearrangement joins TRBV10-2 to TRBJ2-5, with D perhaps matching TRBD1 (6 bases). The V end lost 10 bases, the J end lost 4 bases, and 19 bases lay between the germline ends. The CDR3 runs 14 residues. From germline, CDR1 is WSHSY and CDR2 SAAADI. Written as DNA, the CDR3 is TGCGCCACCCAGACGGACAGCGTACGAGAGACCCAGTACTTC. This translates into CATQTDSVRETQYF.

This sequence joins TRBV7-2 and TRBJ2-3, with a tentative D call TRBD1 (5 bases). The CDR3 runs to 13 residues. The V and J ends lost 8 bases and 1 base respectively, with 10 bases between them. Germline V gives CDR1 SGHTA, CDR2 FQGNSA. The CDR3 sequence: CASSWGGTDTQYF. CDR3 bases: TGTGCCAGCTCGTGGGGCGGCACAGATACGCAGTATTTT.

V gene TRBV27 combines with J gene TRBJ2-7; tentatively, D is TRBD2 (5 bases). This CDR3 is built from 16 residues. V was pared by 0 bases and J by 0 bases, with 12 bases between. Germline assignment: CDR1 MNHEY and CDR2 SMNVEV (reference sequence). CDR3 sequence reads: CASSLSLAGSSYEQYF. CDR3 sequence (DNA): TGTGCCAGCAGTTTATCGTTAGCTGGGAGCTCCTACGAGCAGTACTTC.

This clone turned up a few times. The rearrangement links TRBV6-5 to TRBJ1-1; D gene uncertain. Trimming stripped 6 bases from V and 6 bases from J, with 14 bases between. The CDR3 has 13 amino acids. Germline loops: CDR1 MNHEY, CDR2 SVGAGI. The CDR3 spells CASRFGSTSEAFF. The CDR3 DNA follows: TGTGCCAGCAGGTTTGGATCCACCTCTGAAGCTTTCTTT.

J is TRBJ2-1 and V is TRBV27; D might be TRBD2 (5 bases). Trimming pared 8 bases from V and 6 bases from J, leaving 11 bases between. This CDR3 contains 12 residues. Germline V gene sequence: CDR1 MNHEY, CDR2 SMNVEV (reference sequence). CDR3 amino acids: CASWLAPNEQFF. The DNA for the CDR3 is TGTGCCAGCTGGTTAGCGCCCAATGAGCAGTTCTTC.

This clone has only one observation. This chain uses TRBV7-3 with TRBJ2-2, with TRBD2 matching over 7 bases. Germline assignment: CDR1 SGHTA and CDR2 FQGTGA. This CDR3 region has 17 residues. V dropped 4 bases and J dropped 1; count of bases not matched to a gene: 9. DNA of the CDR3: TGTGCCAGCAGCTCGCCCTTGGGCGGGAGGAACACCGGGGAGCTGTTTTTT. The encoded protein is CASSSPLGGRNTGELFF.

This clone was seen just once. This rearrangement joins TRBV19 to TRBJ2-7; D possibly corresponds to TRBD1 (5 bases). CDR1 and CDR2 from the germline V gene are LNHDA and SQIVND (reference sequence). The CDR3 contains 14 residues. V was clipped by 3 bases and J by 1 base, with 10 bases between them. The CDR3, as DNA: TGTGCCAGTAGTATCTCAGGGCTATCCTACGAGCAGTACTTC. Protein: CASSISGLSYEQYF.

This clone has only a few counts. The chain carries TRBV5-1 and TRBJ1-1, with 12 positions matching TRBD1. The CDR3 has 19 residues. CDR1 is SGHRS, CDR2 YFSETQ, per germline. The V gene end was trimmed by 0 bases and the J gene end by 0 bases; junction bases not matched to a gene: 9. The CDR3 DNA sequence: TGCGCCAGCAGCTTGGTCTCCGGGACAGGGGGCCTCCTGAACACTGAAGCTTTCTTT. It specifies CASSLVSGTGGLLNTEAFF.

CDR3 DNA sequence: TGTGCCAGCAGCGTAGGCAGGCCCGGGGACGGCTACACCTTC. Translation: CASSVGRPGDGYTF. The genes are TRBV9 and TRBJ1-2; D is perhaps TRBD1 (5 bases). CDR1 and CDR2 from the germline V gene are SGDLS and YYNGEE. This CDR3 contains 14 residues. Trimming cost V 0 bases and J 8 bases, with 14 bases left between them. The full variable domain, rest sourced from reference TRBV9 and TRBJ1-2, is DSGVTQTPKHLITATGQRVTLRCSPRSGDLSVYWYQQSLDQGLQFLIQYYNGEERAKGNILERFSAQQFPDLHSELNLSSLELGDSALYFCASSVGRPGDGYTFGSGTRLTVV.

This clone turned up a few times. CDR3 nucleotide sequence: TGTGCCAGCAGTTTGATGGATCGGGAGCAGTACTTC. This encodes CASSLMDREQYF. The chain uses TRBV27 and TRBJ2-7; no firm D call. CDR1 MNHEY and CDR2 SMNVEV come from the germline V gene (reference sequence). The V gene lost 3 bases and the J gene lost 7 bases, with 10 bases spanning the gap. The CDR3 has 12 amino acids.

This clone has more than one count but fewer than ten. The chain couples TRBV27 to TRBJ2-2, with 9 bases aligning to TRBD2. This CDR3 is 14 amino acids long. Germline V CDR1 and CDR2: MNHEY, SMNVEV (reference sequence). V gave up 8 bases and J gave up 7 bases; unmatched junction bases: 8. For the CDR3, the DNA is TGTGCCAGCCGGCGGGAGGGCCGGGTCGGGGAGCTGTTTTTT. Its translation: CASRREGRVGELFF.

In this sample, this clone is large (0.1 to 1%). DNA of the CDR3: TGTGCCAGCAGTTTCGTCGGCAATCAGCCCCAGCATTTT. Protein sequence: CASSFVGNQPQHF. The chain joins TRBV27 to TRBJ1-5; D unresolved. The CDR3 covers 13 residues. V was cut by 3 bases and J by 2 bases, with 5 bases left in between. Germline V gives CDR1 MNHEY, CDR2 SMNVEV (reference sequence).

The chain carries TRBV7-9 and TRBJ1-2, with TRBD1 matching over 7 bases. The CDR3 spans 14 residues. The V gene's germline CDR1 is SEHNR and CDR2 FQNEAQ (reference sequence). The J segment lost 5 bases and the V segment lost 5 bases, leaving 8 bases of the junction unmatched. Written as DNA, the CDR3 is TGTGCCAGCAGCCCATCCGGGACAGATTATGGCTACACCTTC. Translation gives CASSPSGTDYGYTF.

The CDR3 coding sequence is TGTGCCAGCAGCTTACGACAGTCCTACGAGCAGTACTTC. Translated: CASSLRQSYEQYF. This chain joins TRBV27 and TRBJ2-7; D may be TRBD1 (5 bases). The V end lost 6 bases, the J end lost 1 base, and 10 bases lay between the germline ends. CDR1 and CDR2 from the germline V gene are MNHEY and SMNVEV (reference sequence). The CDR3 spans 13 residues.

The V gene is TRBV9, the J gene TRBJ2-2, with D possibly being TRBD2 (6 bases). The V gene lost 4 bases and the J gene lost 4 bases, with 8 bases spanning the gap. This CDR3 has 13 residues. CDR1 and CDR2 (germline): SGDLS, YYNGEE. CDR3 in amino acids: CASSPAGTGELFF. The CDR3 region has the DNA TGTGCCAGCAGCCCAGCGGGCACCGGGGAGCTGTTTTTT. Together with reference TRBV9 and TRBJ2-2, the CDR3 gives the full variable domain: DSGVTQTPKHLITATGQRVTLRCSPRSGDLSVYWYQQSLDQGLQFLIQYYNGEERAKGNILERFSAQQFPDLHSELNLSSLELGDSALYFCASSPAGTGELFFGEGSRLTVL.

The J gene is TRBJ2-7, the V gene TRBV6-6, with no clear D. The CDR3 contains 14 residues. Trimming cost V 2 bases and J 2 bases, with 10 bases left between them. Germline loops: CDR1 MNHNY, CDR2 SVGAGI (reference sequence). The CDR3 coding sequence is TGTGCCAGCAGTTACGCGGAAGGGACCTACGAGCAGTACTTC. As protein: CASSYAEGTYEQYF.

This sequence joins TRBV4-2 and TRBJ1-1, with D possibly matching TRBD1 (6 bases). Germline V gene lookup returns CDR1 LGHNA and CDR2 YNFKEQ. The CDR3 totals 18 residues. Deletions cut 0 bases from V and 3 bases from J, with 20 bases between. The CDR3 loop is CASSQDSPGGESYTEAFF. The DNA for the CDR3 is TGTGCCAGCAGCCAAGATAGTCCGGGGGGCGAGTCTTACACTGAAGCTTTCTTT.

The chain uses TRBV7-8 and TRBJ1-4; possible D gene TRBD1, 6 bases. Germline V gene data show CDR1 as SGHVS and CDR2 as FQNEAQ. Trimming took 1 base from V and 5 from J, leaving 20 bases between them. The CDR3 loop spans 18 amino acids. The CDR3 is CASSLEGGGEQRNEKLFF. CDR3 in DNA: TGTGCCAGCAGCTTAGAGGGGGGTGGTGAACAGAGGAATGAAAAACTGTTTTTT.